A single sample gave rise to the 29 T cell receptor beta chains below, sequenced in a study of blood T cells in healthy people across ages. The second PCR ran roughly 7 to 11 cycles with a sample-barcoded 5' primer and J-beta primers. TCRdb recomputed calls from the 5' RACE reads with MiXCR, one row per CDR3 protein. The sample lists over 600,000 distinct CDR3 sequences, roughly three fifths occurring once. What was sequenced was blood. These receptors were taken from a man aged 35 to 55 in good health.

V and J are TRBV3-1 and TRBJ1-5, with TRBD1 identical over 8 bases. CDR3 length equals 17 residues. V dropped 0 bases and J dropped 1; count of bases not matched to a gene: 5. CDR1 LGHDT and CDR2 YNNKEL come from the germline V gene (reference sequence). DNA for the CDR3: TGTGCCAGCAGCCAAGATCCGGGACAGGCCAGCAATCAGCCCCAGCATTTT. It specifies CASSQDPGQASNQPQHF. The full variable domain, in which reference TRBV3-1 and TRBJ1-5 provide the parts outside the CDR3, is DTAVSQTPKYLVTQMGNDKSIKCEQNLGHDTMYWYKQDSKKFLKIMFSYNNKELIINETVPNRFSPKSPDKAHLNLHINSLELGDSAVYFCASSQDPGQASNQPQHFGDGTRLSIL.

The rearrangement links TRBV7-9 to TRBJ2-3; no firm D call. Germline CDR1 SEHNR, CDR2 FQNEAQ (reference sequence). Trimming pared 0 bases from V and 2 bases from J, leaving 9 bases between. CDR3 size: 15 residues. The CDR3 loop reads CASSLAGPHTDTQYF. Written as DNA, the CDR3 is TGTGCCAGCAGCTTAGCAGGTCCGCACACAGATACGCAGTATTTT.

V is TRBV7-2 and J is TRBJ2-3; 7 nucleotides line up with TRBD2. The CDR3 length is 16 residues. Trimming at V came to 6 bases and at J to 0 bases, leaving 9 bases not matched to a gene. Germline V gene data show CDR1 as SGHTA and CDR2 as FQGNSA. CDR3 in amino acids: CASRGGGGASTDTQYF. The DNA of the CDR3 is TGTGCCAGCAGGGGTGGGGGAGGGGCTAGCACAGATACGCAGTATTTT.

CDR3 DNA sequence: TGCAGCGTTGAACGGGATTTAGGCTACACCTTC. This sequence encodes CSVERDLGYTF. The V call is TRBV29-1, the J call TRBJ1-2; D unresolved. The CDR3 sequence is 11 residues long. Germline lookup yields CDR1 SQVTM and CDR2 ANQGSEA. Trimming removed 2 bases from V and 8 bases from J, with 9 bases in between.

The CDR3, as DNA: TGTGCCAGCAGTCTCGACCCGACAGGGCATCTGTACGAGCAGTACTTC. Translating it yields CASSLDPTGHLYEQYF. The chain joins TRBV6-2 or TRBV6-3 to TRBJ2-4; 7 bases align to TRBD1. The closer fit of TRBJ2-7 to the DNA end suggests the J call may be wrong. Germline CDR1 and CDR2: MNHEY and SVGEGT. The CDR3 spans 16 residues.

CDR3 sequence reads: CASSKGTSGDYNEQFF. In DNA, the CDR3 is TGTGCCAGCAGCAAAGGGACTAGCGGGGACTACAATGAGCAGTTCTTC. V gene TRBV21-1 combines with J gene TRBJ2-1; the table's TRBD2 call for D was not verified on the DNA. TRBV21-1 is a listed pseudogene. CDR3 length: 16 residues.

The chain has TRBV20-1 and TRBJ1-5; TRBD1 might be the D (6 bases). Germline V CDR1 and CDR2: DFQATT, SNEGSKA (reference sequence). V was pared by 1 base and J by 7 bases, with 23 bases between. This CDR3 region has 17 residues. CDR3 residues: CSARAVVKTGLRQPQHF. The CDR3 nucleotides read TGCAGTGCTAGAGCCGTCGTTAAAACAGGGCTCCGGCAGCCCCAGCATTTT.

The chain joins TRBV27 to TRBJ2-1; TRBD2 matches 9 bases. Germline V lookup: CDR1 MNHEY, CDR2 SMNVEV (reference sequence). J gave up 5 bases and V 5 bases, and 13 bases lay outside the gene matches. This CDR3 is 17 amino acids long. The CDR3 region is CASSPPPGSGRNNEQFF. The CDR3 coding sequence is TGTGCCAGCAGTCCCCCCCCAGGGAGCGGGAGGAACAATGAGCAGTTCTTC.

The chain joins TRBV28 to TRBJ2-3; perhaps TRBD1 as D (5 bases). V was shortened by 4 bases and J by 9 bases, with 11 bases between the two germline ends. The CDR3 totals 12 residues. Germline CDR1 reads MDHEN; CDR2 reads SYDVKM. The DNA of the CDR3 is TGTGCCAGCAGTTCCCGCAGGGTCACGCAGTATTTT. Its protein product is CASSSRRVTQYF.

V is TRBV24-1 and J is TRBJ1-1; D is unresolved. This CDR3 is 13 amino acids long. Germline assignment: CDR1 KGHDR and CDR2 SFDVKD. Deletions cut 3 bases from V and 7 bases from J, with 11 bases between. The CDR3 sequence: CATSDGQNFEAFF. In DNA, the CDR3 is TGTGCCACCAGTGATGGTCAGAATTTTGAAGCTTTCTTT.

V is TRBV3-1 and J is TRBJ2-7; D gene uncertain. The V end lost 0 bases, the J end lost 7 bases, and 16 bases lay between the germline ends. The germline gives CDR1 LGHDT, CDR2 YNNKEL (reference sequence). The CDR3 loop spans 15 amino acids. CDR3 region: CASSQDTRPRWEQYF. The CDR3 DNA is TGTGCCAGCAGCCAAGATACAAGACCGAGATGGGAGCAGTACTTC.

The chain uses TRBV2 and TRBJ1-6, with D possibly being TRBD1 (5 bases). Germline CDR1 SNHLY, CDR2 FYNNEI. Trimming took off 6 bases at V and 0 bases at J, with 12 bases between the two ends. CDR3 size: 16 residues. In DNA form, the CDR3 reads TGTGCCAGCAGAGGGGAAGTCAGCTCCTATAATTCACCCCTCCACTTT. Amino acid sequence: CASRGEVSSYNSPLHF.

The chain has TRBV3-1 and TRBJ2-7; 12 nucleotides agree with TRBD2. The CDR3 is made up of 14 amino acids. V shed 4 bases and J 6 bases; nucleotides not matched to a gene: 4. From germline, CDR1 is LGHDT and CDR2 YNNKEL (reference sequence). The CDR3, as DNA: TGTGCCAGCAGCCTTAAACTAGCGGGAGGCGAGCAGTACTTC. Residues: CASSLKLAGGEQYF.

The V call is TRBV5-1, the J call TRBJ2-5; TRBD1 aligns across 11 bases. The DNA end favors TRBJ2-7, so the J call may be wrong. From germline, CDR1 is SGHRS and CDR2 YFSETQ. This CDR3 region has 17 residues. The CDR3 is CASSFAPGDRGNYEQYF. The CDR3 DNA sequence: TGCGCCAGCAGCTTTGCCCCAGGGGACAGGGGGAACTACGAGCAGTACTTC.

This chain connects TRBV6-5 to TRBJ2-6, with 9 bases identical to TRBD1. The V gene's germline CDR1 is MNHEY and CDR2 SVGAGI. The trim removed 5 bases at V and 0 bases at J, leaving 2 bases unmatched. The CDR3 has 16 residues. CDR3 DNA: TGTGCCAGCAGTCGGGACAGGGTCTCTGGGGCCAACGTCCTGACTTTC. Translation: CASSRDRVSGANVLTF.

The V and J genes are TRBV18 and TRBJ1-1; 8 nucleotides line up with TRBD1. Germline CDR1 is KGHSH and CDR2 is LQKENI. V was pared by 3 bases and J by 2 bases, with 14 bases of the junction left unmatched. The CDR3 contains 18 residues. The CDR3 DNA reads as TGTGCCAGCTCACCCTTCCTGGTTGCAGGGGGCTTTAACACTGAAGCTTTCTTT. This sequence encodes CASSPFLVAGGFNTEAFF.

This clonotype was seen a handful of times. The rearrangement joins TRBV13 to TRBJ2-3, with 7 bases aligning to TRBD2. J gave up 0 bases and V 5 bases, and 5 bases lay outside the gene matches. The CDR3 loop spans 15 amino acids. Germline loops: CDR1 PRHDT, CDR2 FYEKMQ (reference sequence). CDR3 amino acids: CASSQTAGSTDTQYF. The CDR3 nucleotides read TGTGCCAGCAGCCAAACAGCGGGGAGCACAGATACGCAGTATTTT.

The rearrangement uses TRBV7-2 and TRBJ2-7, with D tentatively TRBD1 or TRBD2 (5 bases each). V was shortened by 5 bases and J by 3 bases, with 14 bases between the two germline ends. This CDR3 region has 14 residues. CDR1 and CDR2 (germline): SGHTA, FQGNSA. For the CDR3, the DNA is TGTGCCAGCAGCCTGAGGGGCAGAGACTACGAGCAGTACTTC. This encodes CASSLRGRDYEQYF.

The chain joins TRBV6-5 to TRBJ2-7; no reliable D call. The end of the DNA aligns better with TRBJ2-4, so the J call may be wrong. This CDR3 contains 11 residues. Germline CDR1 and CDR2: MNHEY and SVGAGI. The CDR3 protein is CASSLLNIQYF. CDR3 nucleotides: TGTGCCAGCTCCCTCCTTAACATTCAGTACTTC.

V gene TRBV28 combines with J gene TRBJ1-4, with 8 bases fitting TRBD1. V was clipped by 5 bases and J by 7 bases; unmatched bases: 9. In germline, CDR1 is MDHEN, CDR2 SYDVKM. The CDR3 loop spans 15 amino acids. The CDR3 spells CASSAPGTGREKLFF. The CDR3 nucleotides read TGTGCCAGCAGTGCCCCCGGGACAGGACGTGAAAAACTGTTTTTT.

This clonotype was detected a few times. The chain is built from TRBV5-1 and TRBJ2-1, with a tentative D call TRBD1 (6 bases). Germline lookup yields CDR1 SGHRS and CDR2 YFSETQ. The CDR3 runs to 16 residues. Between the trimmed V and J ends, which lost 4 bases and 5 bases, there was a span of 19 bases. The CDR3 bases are TGCGCCAGCAGCCGACAGGCTGATAACGCCGACAATGAGCAGTTCTTC. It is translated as CASSRQADNADNEQFF.

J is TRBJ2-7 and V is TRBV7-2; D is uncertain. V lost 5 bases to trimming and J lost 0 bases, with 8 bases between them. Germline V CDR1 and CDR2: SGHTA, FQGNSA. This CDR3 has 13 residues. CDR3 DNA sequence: TGTGCCAGCAGCGAAACTCCCTCCTACGAGCAGTACTTC. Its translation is CASSETPSYEQYF.

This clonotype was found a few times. CDR3 sequence: CASSIQQGTTDTQYF. The CDR3 DNA sequence: TGTGCCAGCAGCATCCAACAGGGGACCACAGATACGCAGTATTTT. The V call is TRBV21-1, the J call TRBJ2-3; the tabulated D call, TRBD1, remains unverified against the DNA. TRBV21-1 is noted as a pseudogene. The CDR3 contains 15 residues.

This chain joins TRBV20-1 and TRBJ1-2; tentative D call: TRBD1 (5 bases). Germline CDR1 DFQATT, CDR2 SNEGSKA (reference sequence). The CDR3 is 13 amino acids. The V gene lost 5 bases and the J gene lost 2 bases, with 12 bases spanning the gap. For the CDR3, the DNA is TGCAGTGCTGGGGGGGGGACGAACTATGGCTACACCTTC. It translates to CSAGGGTNYGYTF.

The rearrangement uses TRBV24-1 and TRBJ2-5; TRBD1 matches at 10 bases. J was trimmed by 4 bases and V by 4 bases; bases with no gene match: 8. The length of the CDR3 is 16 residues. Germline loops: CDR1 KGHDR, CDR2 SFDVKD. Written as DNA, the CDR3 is TGTGCCACCAGTGAATCCGGGACAGGGGTTGGAGAGACCCAGTACTTC. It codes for CATSESGTGVGETQYF.

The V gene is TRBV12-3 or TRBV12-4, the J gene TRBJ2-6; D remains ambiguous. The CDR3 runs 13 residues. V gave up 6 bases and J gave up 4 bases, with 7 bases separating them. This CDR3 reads CASRGLGANVLTF. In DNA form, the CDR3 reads TGTGCCAGCAGGGGTTTAGGGGCCAACGTCCTGACTTTC.

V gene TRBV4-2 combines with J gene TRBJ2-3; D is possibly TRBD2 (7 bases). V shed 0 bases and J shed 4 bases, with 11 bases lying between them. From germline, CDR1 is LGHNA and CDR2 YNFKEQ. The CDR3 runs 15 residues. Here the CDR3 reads CASSQEKGGADTQYF. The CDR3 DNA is TGTGCCAGCAGCCAAGAGAAAGGGGGGGCAGATACGCAGTATTTT.

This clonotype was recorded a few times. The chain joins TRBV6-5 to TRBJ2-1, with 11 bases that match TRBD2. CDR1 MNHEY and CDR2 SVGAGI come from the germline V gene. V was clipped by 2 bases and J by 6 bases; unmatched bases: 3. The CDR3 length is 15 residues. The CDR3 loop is CASSYRGLAANEQFF. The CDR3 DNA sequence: TGTGCCAGCAGTTACCGGGGACTAGCGGCCAATGAGCAGTTCTTC.

The DNA for the CDR3 is TGTGCCAGCAGCGGACAGGGGAGCACAGATACGCAGTATTTT. Protein: CASSGQGSTDTQYF. The chain combines TRBV11-2 with TRBJ2-3; TRBD1 matches 9 bases. The CDR3 spans 14 residues. Germline loops: CDR1 SGHAT, CDR2 FQNNGV. V dropped 5 bases and J dropped 0; count of bases not matched to a gene: 0.